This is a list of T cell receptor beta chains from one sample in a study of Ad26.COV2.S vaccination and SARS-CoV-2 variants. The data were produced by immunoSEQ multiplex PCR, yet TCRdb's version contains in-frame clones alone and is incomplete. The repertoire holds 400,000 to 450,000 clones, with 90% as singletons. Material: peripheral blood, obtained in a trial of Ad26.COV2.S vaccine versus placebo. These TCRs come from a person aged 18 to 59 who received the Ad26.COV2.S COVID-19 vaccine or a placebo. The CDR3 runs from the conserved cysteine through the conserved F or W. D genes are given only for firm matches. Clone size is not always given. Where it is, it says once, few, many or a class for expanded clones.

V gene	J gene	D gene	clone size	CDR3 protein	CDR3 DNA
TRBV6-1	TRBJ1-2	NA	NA	CASSESFREGYTF	TGTGCCAGCAGTGAATCGTTCAGGGAAGGCTACACCTTC
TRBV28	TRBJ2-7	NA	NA	CASSLQGTDEQYF	TGTGCCAGCAGTTTACAGGGAACGGACGAGCAGTACTTC
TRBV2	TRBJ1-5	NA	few	CASSDIWGGGQPQHF	TGTGCCAGCAGTGATATCTGGGGTGGAGGTCAGCCCCAGCATTTT
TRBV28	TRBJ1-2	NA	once	CASRQTGHGYTF	TGTGCCAGCAGGCAAACAGGGCATGGCTACACCTTC
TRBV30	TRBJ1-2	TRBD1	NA	CAWSGDRGNGYTF	TGTGCCTGGAGTGGGGACAGGGGGAACGGCTACACCTTC
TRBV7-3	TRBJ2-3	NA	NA	CASSLKESTDTQYF	TGTGCCAGCAGCTTAAAAGAAAGCACAGATACGCAGTATTTT
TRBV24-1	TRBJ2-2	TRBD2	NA	CATSKAGGPNTGELFF	TGTGCCACCTCTAAAGCGGGAGGGCCGAACACCGGGGAGCTGTTTTTT
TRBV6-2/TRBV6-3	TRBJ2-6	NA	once	CASSPPRGSGANVLTF	TGTGCCAGCAGCCCCCCGCGCGGCTCTGGGGCCAACGTCCTGACTTTC
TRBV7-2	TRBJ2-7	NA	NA	CASSLASGRLGEQYF	TGTGCCAGCAGCTTAGCTTCTGGACGATTGGGTGAGCAGTACTTC
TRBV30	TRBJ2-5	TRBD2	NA	CAWRVEASGHYQETQYF	TGTGCCTGGAGGGTAGAGGCTAGCGGACATTACCAAGAGACCCAGTACTTC
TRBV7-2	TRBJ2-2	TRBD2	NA	CASSLGTPASGLTGELFF	TGTGCCAGCAGCTTAGGGACCCCAGCTAGCGGGCTGACCGGGGAGCTGTTTTTT
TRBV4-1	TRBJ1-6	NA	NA	CASSGGAAGSPLHF	TGCGCCAGCAGCGGTGGGGCCGCCGGTTCACCCCTCCACTTT
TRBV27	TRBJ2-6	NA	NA	CASSSRNRLSGANVLTF	TGTGCCAGCAGTTCCCGAAACAGGCTCTCTGGGGCCAACGTCCTGACTTTC
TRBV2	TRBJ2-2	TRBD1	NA	CASRRDSANTGELFF	TGTGCCAGCAGGAGGGACAGCGCGAACACCGGGGAGCTGTTTTTT
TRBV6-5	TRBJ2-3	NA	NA	CASSYSSRADTQYF	TGTGCCAGCAGTTACTCGTCCCGTGCAGATACGCAGTATTTT
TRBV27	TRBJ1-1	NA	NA	CASIGAPDIRSNTEAFF	TGTGCCAGCATAGGGGCCCCTGACATCCGAAGTAACACTGAAGCTTTCTTT
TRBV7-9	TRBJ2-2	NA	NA	CASSLASGELFF	TGTGCCAGCAGCTTAGCCAGTGGAGAGCTGTTTTTT
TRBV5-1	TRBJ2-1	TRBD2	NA	CASSFSAGGNEQFF	TGCGCCAGCAGCTTTTCAGCGGGGGGGAATGAGCAGTTCTTC
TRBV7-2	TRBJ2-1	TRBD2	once	CASSNPGLAGEGPYNEQFF	TGTGCCAGCAGCAACCCGGGACTAGCGGGAGAGGGCCCCTACAATGAGCAGTTCTTC
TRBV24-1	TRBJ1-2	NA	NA	CATSDRGKGYGYTF	TGTGCCACCAGTGATAGGGGGAAGGGGTATGGCTACACCTTC
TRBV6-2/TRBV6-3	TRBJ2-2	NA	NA	CASSYSLEGHTGELFF	TGTGCCAGCAGTTACTCGTTGGAGGGCCACACCGGGGAGCTGTTTTTT
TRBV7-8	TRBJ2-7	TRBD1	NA	CASSLLWTGLYEQYF	TGTGCCAGCAGCTTACTTTGGACAGGATTGTACGAGCAGTACTTC
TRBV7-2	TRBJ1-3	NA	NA	CASRTLDSGNTIYF	TGTGCCAGCAGAACCCTGGACTCTGGAAACACCATATATTTT
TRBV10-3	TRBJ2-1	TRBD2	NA	CAIRNTSGRAIEQFF	TGTGCCATCAGAAACACTAGCGGGAGGGCCATTGAGCAGTTCTTC
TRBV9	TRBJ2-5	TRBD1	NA	CASSEQGTETQYF	TGTGCCAGCAGTGAACAGGGGACAGAGACCCAGTACTTC
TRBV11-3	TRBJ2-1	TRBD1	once	CASSPRQGPLNEQFF	TGTGCCAGCAGCCCTCGACAGGGACCCCTCAATGAGCAGTTCTTC
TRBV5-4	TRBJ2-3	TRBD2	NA	CASRNGRAADTQYF	TGTGCCAGCAGGAACGGGAGGGCCGCAGATACGCAGTATTTT
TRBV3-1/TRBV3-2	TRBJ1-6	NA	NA	CASSQDLGGRGAGNSPLHF	TGTGCCAGCAGCCAAGATCTCGGCGGACGAGGGGCCGGGAATTCACCCCTCCACTTT
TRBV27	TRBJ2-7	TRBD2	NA	CASSLSSGSSYEQYF	TGTGCCAGCAGTTTATCAAGCGGGAGCTCCTACGAGCAGTACTTC
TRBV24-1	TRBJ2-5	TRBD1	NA	CATSDGTGGRETQYF	TGTGCCACCAGTGATGGGACAGGTGGAAGGGAGACCCAGTACTTC
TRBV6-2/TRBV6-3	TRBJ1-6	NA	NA	CASSQSWTHVGSPLHF	TGTGCCAGCAGTCAGAGCTGGACGCACGTCGGTTCACCCCTCCACTTT
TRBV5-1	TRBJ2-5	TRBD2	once	CASSPGTSGRGGETQYF	TGCGCCAGCAGCCCCGGGACTAGCGGGAGGGGTGGCGAGACCCAGTACTTC
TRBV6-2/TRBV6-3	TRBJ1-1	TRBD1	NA	CASSPGTGYTEAFF	TGTGCCAGCAGTCCCGGGACAGGGTACACTGAAGCTTTCTTT
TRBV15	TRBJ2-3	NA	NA	CATSSRGDTQYF	TGTGCCACCAGCAGCAGAGGGGATACGCAGTATTTT
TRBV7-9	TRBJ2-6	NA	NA	CASSLVGVRATSGANVLTF	TGTGCCAGCAGCTTAGTGGGCGTCAGGGCCACGTCTGGGGCCAACGTCCTGACTTTC
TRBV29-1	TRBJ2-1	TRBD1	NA	CSVRGTGYFTEQFF	TGCAGCGTTAGAGGGACAGGGTACTTCACTGAGCAGTTCTTC
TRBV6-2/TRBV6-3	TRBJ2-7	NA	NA	CASSLDFAYEQYF	TGTGCCAGCAGTTTGGACTTCGCCTACGAGCAGTACTTC
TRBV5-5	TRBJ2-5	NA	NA	CASSVSASGETQYF	TGTGCCAGCAGCGTTAGCGCCTCAGGAGAGACCCAGTACTTC
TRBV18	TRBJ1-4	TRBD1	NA	CASSADREGTNEKLFF	TGTGCCAGCTCAGCAGACAGGGAAGGGACTAATGAAAAACTGTTTTTT
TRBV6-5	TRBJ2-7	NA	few	CASMGGLVEQYF	TGTGCCAGCATGGGGGGATTAGTCGAGCAGTACTTC
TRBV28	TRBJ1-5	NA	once	CASSLRRGRGNQPQHF	TGTGCCAGCAGCCTCCGGCGGGGGAGAGGCAATCAGCCCCAGCATTTT
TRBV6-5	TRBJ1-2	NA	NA	CASSFSLYDGYTF	TGTGCCAGCAGTTTCTCGCTGTATGATGGCTACACCTTC
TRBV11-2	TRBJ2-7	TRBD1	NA	CASSPWTGVYEQYF	TGTGCCAGCAGCCCCTGGACAGGTGTCTACGAGCAGTACTTC
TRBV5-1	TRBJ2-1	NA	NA	CASSFKNEQFF	TGCGCCAGCAGCTTTAAAAATGAGCAGTTCTTC